This T cell receptor (beta chain) came from a study of blood T cell repertoires in COVID-19. Study information: Whether acute or convalescent, the COVID-19 samples came from the United States, Italy and Spain.

In this sample, this clone turned up once. Authors' analysis steps: Using reference gene primer amplification, nucleated cell counts were estimated. Measured with immunoSEQ multiplex PCR; TCRdb has only the in-frame clones, and not every one. For V, J and clone size, that table is used; D and trimming come from the DNA. The data show approximately 150,000 clones, roughly four fifths seen once. The germline V and J ends were trimmed by 1 base and 0 bases, with 6 bases remaining between them. The length of the CDR3 is 14 residues. Germline V gene data show CDR1 as LNHDA and CDR2 as SQIVND (reference sequence).

The specimen sequenced was peripheral blood. The receptor was derived from a woman older than 75 with COVID-19, enrolled during active disease. The chain employs TRBV19 and TRBJ1-2; D is unclear. CDR3 bases: TGTGCCAGTAGTATAGTGGGCGCTAACTATGGCTACACCTTC. It codes for CASSIVGANYGYTF.